This T cell receptor (beta chain) was identified in a study of radiotherapy plus CTLA-4 blockade in lung cancer. Study-level information: Under 20% of enrolled patients responded objectively, and more than 25% had disease control. Study findings and constraints: Researchers report tumor-derived TCR clones expanding in blood after radiotherapy plus ipilimumab. Early blood T cell clone changes and increased post-radiation serum interferon-beta were reportedly the strongest response predictors.

The data were produced by immunoSEQ multiplex PCR, yet TCRdb's version contains in-frame clones alone and is incomplete. Of tens of thousands of clones in the sample, around 87% were seen once. Those patients who had chemo-refractory metastatic non-small-cell lung cancer were given focal radiation along with CTLA-4 blockade through ipilimumab. V was clipped by 8 bases and J by 4 bases; unmatched bases: 9. CDR1 MDHEN and CDR2 SYDVKM come from the germline V gene. The CDR3 loop spans 14 amino acids. Points on this clone: The target antigen is unknown.

This specimen was peripheral blood, taken from a patient treated with radiotherapy plus ipilimumab. The chain recombines TRBV28 with TRBJ2-7, with 9 bases aligning to TRBD1. The clonotype was recovered from a human donor with non-small cell lung cancer that progressed on radiotherapy plus ipilimumab. The CDR3 coding sequence is TGTGCCAGCTATTCGGGACAGGGTAGTTACGAGCAGTACTTC. Its translation is CASYSGQGSYEQYF.